The 28 T cell receptor beta chains below all came from one sample that was sequenced in a study of blood T cell repertoires in COVID-19. Method: immunoSEQ multiplex PCR; TCRdb's copy keeps in-frame clones and lacks some. The sample records over 110,000 clones, around 89% being singletons. Sequenced material: peripheral blood. Receptor source: a human donor in a cohort sampled during active COVID-19.

As for this clone: The sample holds other DNA sequences that translate to the same CDR3. The chain is built from TRBV20-1 and TRBJ2-6; D may be TRBD1 (5 bases). Germline V gene sequence: CDR1 DFQATT, CDR2 SNEGSKA (reference sequence). The CDR3 spans 15 residues. Trimming cost V 5 bases and J 4 bases, with 15 bases left between them. CDR3 sequence: CSARDSLAGANVLTF. CDR3 nucleotide sequence: TGCAGTGCTCGTGACAGTCTTGCCGGGGCCAACGTCCTGACTTTC.

V is TRBV7-9 and J is TRBJ1-3, with D perhaps TRBD1 (6 bases). Per the germline V gene, CDR1 is SEHNR and CDR2 is FQNEAQ (reference sequence). Trimming removed 5 bases from V and 2 bases from J, with 16 bases in between. The CDR3 is 16 amino acids. The CDR3 DNA follows: TGTGCCAGCAGCCTATCTGGGGGGGCAGCTGGAAACACCATATATTTT. Amino acid sequence: CASSLSGGAAGNTIYF.

The V gene is TRBV5-1, the J gene TRBJ1-2; 7 positions agree with TRBD1. The CDR3 loop spans 16 amino acids. From germline, CDR1 is SGHRS and CDR2 YFSETQ. The ends lost 4 bases at V and 7 bases at J; junction bases unmatched: 16. The CDR3, as DNA: TGCGCCAGCAGCCTCGGTGGGGACAGCGGCATAGGTGGCTACACCTTC. Translation gives CASSLGGDSGIGGYTF.

The V call is TRBV19, the J call TRBJ1-5, with TRBD1 identical over 8 bases. Per germline, CDR1 LNHDA and CDR2 SQIVND (reference sequence). The length of the CDR3 is 14 residues. Germline trimming cut 7 bases from V and 4 bases from J; bases unmatched to any gene: 6. The CDR3 loop reads CASTPDRVNQPQHF. CDR3 nucleotides: TGTGCCAGTACTCCGGACAGGGTAAATCAGCCCCAGCATTTT.

The J gene is TRBJ1-4, the V gene TRBV3-1 (or the pseudogene TRBV3-2), with 7 bases identical to TRBD1. CDR1 is LGHDT and CDR2 is YNNKEL in the germline V gene (reference sequence). CDR3 length: 14 residues. V lost 4 bases to trimming and J lost 7 bases; unmatched junction nucleotides: 6. The CDR3 loop reads CASSPTGAGEKLFF. DNA of the CDR3: TGTGCCAGCAGCCCTACAGGGGCGGGTGAAAAACTGTTTTTT.

This chain connects TRBV3-1 (or the pseudogene TRBV3-2) to TRBJ1-1; D is perhaps TRBD1 (6 bases). The CDR3 totals 15 residues. The germline gives CDR1 LGHDT, CDR2 YNNKEL (reference sequence). V lost 0 bases and J 1 base, leaving 9 bases between the germline ends. The CDR3 DNA follows: TGTGCCAGCAGCCAAGAGGGACACAGGAACACTGAAGCTTTCTTT. This sequence encodes CASSQEGHRNTEAFF.

The gene calls are TRBV7-3 and TRBJ2-6; D is perhaps TRBD1 (6 bases). This CDR3 contains 18 residues. CDR1 SGHTA and CDR2 FQGTGA come from the germline V gene. V was trimmed by 1 base and J by 0 bases, leaving 13 bases between them. The CDR3 DNA reads as TGTGCCAGCAGCTTAAATCGGGACACCCACTCTGGGGCCAACGTCCTGACTTTC. It encodes CASSLNRDTHSGANVLTF. Full variable domain (rest looked up from reference TRBV7-3 and TRBJ2-6): GAGVSQTPSNKVTEKGKYVELRCDPISGHTALYWYRQSLGQGPEFLIYFQGTGAADDSGLPNDRFFAVRPEGSVSTLKIQRTERGDSAVYLCASSLNRDTHSGANVLTFGAGSRLTVL.

This clone was observed once. Written as DNA, the CDR3 is TGTGCCAGCAGCTTAGGGTCAAGGAGGAGCTCTAACTATGGCTACACCTTC. Encoded protein: CASSLGSRRSSNYGYTF. The chain employs TRBV7-9 and TRBJ1-2; D remains unclear. V lost 1 base to trimming and J lost 0 bases, with 15 bases between them. The V gene's germline CDR1 is SEHNR and CDR2 FQNEAQ (reference sequence). The CDR3 spans 17 residues.

V usage is TRBV5-4 and J usage is TRBJ1-2; 7 bases agree with TRBD1. V shed 4 bases and J 3 bases; nucleotides not matched to a gene: 6. The germline gives CDR1 SGHNT, CDR2 YYREEE (reference sequence). The CDR3 runs to 14 residues. In DNA, the CDR3 is TGTGCCAGCAGCCCGCGACAGGGAGACTATGGCTACACCTTC. It codes for CASSPRQGDYGYTF.

V gene TRBV6-1 combines with J gene TRBJ1-2, with D tentatively TRBD1 (5 bases). CDR1 and CDR2 from the germline V gene are MNHNS and SASEGT. V lost 2 bases and J lost 4, with 14 bases in between. The CDR3 runs to 15 residues. The CDR3 spells CASSENLGQIYGYTF. In DNA, the CDR3 is TGTGCCAGCAGTGAAAATTTGGGGCAGATCTATGGCTACACCTTC.

This chain connects TRBV5-4 to TRBJ2-1, with D possibly TRBD2 on 6 matching bases. The CDR3 runs to 16 residues. The germline V and J ends were trimmed by 4 bases and 5 bases, with 19 bases remaining between them. Germline lookup yields CDR1 SGHNT and CDR2 YYREEE (reference sequence). Written as DNA, the CDR3 is TGTGCCAGCAGCGGGACTGACGGGGGTTGGGACAATGAGCAGTTCTTC. It specifies CASSGTDGGWDNEQFF.

The J gene is TRBJ2-5, the V gene TRBV19; TRBD2 matches 10 bases. CDR1 is LNHDA, CDR2 SQIVND, per germline (reference sequence). The V gene end was trimmed by 4 bases and the J gene end by 5 bases; junction bases not matched to a gene: 4. This CDR3 is built from 14 residues. The CDR3 DNA sequence: TGTGCCAGTAGTACTAGCGGGGGTTTGGAGACCCAGTACTTC. As protein: CASSTSGGLETQYF. The full variable domain, its missing parts supplied by reference TRBV19 and TRBJ2-5, is DGGITQSPKYLFRKEGQNVTLSCEQNLNHDAMYWYRQDPGQGLRLIYYSQIVNDFQKGDIAEGYSVSREKKESFPLTVTSAQKNPTAFYLCASSTSGGLETQYFGPGTRLLVL.

The rearrangement uses TRBV5-8 and TRBJ1-2; TRBD1 matches at 7 bases. Germline CDR1 and CDR2: SGHTS and YDEGEE. The CDR3 spans 16 residues. Germline trimming cut 2 bases from V and 3 bases from J; bases unmatched to any gene: 10. CDR3 bases: TGTGCCAGCAGCTTTGAGGGAGGAGGGGGCGACTATGGCTACACCTTC. Encoded protein: CASSFEGGGGDYGYTF.

CDR3 sequence: CASSLGPSYGYTF. DNA for the CDR3: TGTGCCAGCAGCTTAGGGCCCAGCTATGGCTACACCTTC. The V gene is TRBV7-2, the J gene TRBJ1-2; D unresolved. Germline CDR1 reads SGHTA; CDR2 reads FQGNSA. V dropped 1 base and J dropped 4 bases, with 7 bases sitting between them. This CDR3 comprises 13 residues.

The chain has TRBV7-2 and TRBJ2-2; 10 nucleotides match TRBD2. V dropped 5 bases and J dropped 6; count of bases not matched to a gene: 9. Germline CDR1 reads SGHTA; CDR2 reads FQGNSA. The CDR3 runs 16 residues. The CDR3 loop reads CASSPIAGGTPGELFF. In DNA, the CDR3 is TGTGCCAGCAGCCCTATAGCGGGGGGCACCCCCGGGGAGCTGTTTTTT.

This clone was found once. The genes are TRBV11-3 and TRBJ2-5; D is uncertain. The CDR3 length is 13 residues. CDR1 and CDR2 from the germline V gene are SGHNT and YENEEA. V dropped 5 bases and J dropped 6 bases, with 13 bases sitting between them. CDR3 in amino acids: CASSLTTSQTQYF. CDR3 in DNA: TGTGCCAGCAGCCTTACTACCTCGCAGACCCAGTACTTC.

The chain links TRBV19 to TRBJ1-1; possible D gene TRBD1, 5 bases. Germline lookup yields CDR1 LNHDA and CDR2 SQIVND (reference sequence). The V gene lost 3 bases and the J gene lost 5 bases, with 13 bases spanning the gap. The CDR3 is made up of 14 amino acids. The CDR3 DNA is TGTGCCAGTAGTATTGACAGATGGGCTACTGAAGCTTTCTTT. Its translation is CASSIDRWATEAFF. Combining the CDR3 with reference TRBV19 and TRBJ1-1 gives the whole variable domain DGGITQSPKYLFRKEGQNVTLSCEQNLNHDAMYWYRQDPGQGLRLIYYSQIVNDFQKGDIAEGYSVSREKKESFPLTVTSAQKNPTAFYLCASSIDRWATEAFFGQGTRLTVV.

The chain has TRBV18 and TRBJ2-3, with D possibly being TRBD1 (6 bases). CDR3 length: 15 amino acids. V lost 2 bases and J 2 bases, leaving 11 bases between the germline ends. Germline V CDR1 and CDR2: KGHSH, LQKENI. The CDR3 loop reads CASSPRDTPTDTQYF. Here the CDR3 DNA reads TGTGCCAGCTCACCAAGGGACACCCCCACAGATACGCAGTATTTT.

The chain is built from TRBV11-2 and TRBJ2-1, with D possibly TRBD1 on 6 matching bases. The CDR3 sequence is 13 residues long. From germline, CDR1 is SGHAT and CDR2 FQNNGV. Trimming cost V 5 bases and J 2 bases, with 7 bases left between them. The CDR3 loop reads CASSGQTYNEQFF. The CDR3, as DNA: TGTGCCAGCAGCGGACAGACCTACAATGAGCAGTTCTTC.

The CDR3 here is CASSRIHGDQPQHF. Written as DNA, the CDR3 is TGTGCCAGCAGCCGCATACACGGAGATCAGCCCCAGCATTTT. The chain joins TRBV5-4 to TRBJ1-5, with unresolved D. With 4 bases removed from V and 5 bases from J, the gap between germline ends came to 13 bases. The CDR3 runs to 14 residues. The germline V gene has CDR1 SGHNT and CDR2 YYREEE (reference sequence). Combining the CDR3 with reference TRBV5-4 and TRBJ1-5 gives the whole variable domain ETGVTQSPTHLIKTRGQQVTLRCSSQSGHNTVSWYQQALGQGPQFIFQYYREEENGRGNFPPRFSGLQFPNYSSELNVNALELDDSALYLCASSRIHGDQPQHFGDGTRLSIL.

V and J are TRBV5-1 and TRBJ2-1; 7 bases are a match to TRBD2. In germline, CDR1 is SGHRS, CDR2 YFSETQ. The trim removed 0 bases at V and 8 bases at J, leaving 8 bases unmatched. The CDR3 covers 15 residues. CDR3 nucleotides: TGCGCCAGCAGCTTGGGGACTAGAGCTTTCGATGAGCAGTTCTTC. Protein sequence: CASSLGTRAFDEQFF.

With regard to this clone: The junction departs from germline at one end; a sequencing error may be responsible. V usage is TRBV6-1 and J usage is TRBJ2-5; D unclear. Germline values: CDR1 MNHNS, CDR2 SASEGT. The CDR3 has 14 residues. CDR3 sequence (DNA): TGTGCCAGCAGGGAAGGGCCTAAACAGCAGACCCAGTACTTC. This sequence encodes CASREGPKQQTQYF.

The gene calls are TRBV7-9 and TRBJ2-4, with TRBD2 as a possible D gene (6 bases). This CDR3 is 14 amino acids long. Trimming left V 3 bases short and J 8 bases short, with 14 bases between. CDR1 is SEHNR and CDR2 is FQNEAQ in the germline V gene (reference sequence). CDR3 sequence reads: CASSFQEGGDIQYF. The DNA of the CDR3 is TGTGCCAGCAGCTTCCAGGAGGGTGGGGACATTCAGTACTTC. The full variable domain, its missing parts supplied by reference TRBV7-9 and TRBJ2-4, is DTGVSQNPRHKITKRGQNVTFRCDPISEHNRLYWYRQTLGQGPEFLTYFQNEAQLEKSRLLSDRFSAERPKGSFSTLEIQRTEQGDSAMYLCASSFQEGGDIQYFGAGTRLSVL.

J is TRBJ2-2 and V is TRBV7-6, with 7 bases matching TRBD1. This CDR3 has 16 residues. V dropped 1 base and J dropped 4; count of bases not matched to a gene: 6. Germline V gives CDR1 SGHVS, CDR2 FNYEAQ. CDR3 sequence reads: CASSLGTGVSTGELFF. Written as DNA, the CDR3 is TGTGCCAGCAGCTTAGGTACAGGGGTGAGCACCGGGGAGCTGTTTTTT.

The chain couples TRBV30 to TRBJ2-4, with 7 bases fitting TRBD2. Trimming cost V 4 bases and J 6 bases; bases outside gene matches: 6. The CDR3 totals 13 residues. Germline CDR1 GTSNPN, CDR2 SVGIG (reference sequence). CDR3 region: CAWKWTGGNIQYF. The CDR3 bases are TGTGCCTGGAAGTGGACGGGGGGAAACATTCAGTACTTC.

This chain connects TRBV27 to TRBJ1-2, with a tentative D call TRBD1 (5 bases). CDR1 MNHEY and CDR2 SMNVEV come from the germline V gene (reference sequence). Between the trimmed V and J ends, which lost 7 bases and 4 bases, there was a span of 19 bases. This CDR3 has 15 amino acids. CDR3 bases: TGTGCCAGCACCCTAGACCCAGGGAGGCGCTATGGCTACACCTTC. Translating gives CASTLDPGRRYGYTF.

The chain links TRBV24-1 to TRBJ2-5; the match to TRBD1 covers 8 bases. The CDR3 runs to 15 residues. Per the germline V gene, CDR1 is KGHDR and CDR2 is SFDVKD. J gave up 4 bases and V 3 bases, and 6 bases lay outside the gene matches. CDR3 DNA sequence: TGTGCCACCAGTGATCTAACAGGGGGTGGAGAGACCCAGTACTTC. Protein sequence: CATSDLTGGGETQYF.

The chain is built from TRBV5-6 and TRBJ2-3; 7 bases fit TRBD2. Germline CDR1 reads SGHDT; CDR2 reads YYEEEE. The CDR3 spans 19 residues. V shed 4 bases, J shed 0 bases, and the junction held 17 bases outside the gene matches. The DNA for the CDR3 is TGTGCCAGCAGCCCATTTCGGGACTACGTACCAACGAGCACAGATACGCAGTATTTT. Amino acid sequence: CASSPFRDYVPTSTDTQYF.